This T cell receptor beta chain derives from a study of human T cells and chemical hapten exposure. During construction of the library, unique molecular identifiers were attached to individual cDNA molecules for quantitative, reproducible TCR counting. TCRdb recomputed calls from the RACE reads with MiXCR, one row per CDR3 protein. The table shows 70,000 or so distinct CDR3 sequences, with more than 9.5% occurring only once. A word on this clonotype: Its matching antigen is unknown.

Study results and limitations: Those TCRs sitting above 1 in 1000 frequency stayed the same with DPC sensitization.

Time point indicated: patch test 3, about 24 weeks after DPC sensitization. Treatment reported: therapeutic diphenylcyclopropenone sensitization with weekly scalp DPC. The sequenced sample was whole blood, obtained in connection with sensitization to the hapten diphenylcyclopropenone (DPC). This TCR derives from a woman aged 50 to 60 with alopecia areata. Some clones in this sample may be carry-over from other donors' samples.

CDR3 bases: TGTGCCAGCGGCGGACAGTCCGGGACAGGAGCTAACTATGGCTACACCTTC. Its protein product is CASGGQSGTGANYGYTF. The chain recombines TRBV28 with TRBJ1-2; TRBD1 agrees at 8 bases. Germline CDR1 MDHEN, CDR2 SYDVKM. With V trimmed by 8 bases and J by 0 bases, 14 bases remained unmatched. This CDR3 is 17 amino acids long.